A single sample is the source of the 24 T cell receptor beta chains below, sequenced in a study of HIV-infected patients and healthy controls. Reverse transcription used about 500 ng RNA and constant-region primers for alpha and beta. Separate chain-specific third strand synthesis with multiplexing indices produced the alpha and beta libraries. A single record per CDR3 protein comes from TCRdb applying MiXCR to the 5' RACE reads. The sample includes about 10,000 distinct CDR3 sequences, 6.5% to 10% of them seen just once. Whole blood was used without fractionation, so all unsorted peripheral T cells were included. The sample taken for sequencing was blood. The receptors shown here come from an adult in good health.

This clonotype qualifies as medium-sized. The CDR3 protein is CASNLQGAYNEQFF. The DNA of the CDR3 is TGTGCCAGCAACCTACAGGGTGCCTACAATGAGCAGTTCTTC. The V call is TRBV6-2 or TRBV6-3, the J call TRBJ2-1; a weak D match, TRBD1 (6 bases). V lost 7 bases and J lost 2, with 12 bases in between. This CDR3 is 14 amino acids long. CDR1 is MNHEY and CDR2 is SVGEGT in the germline V gene.

In this sample, this clonotype turned up many times. This rearrangement joins TRBV29-1 to TRBJ2-7, with D maybe TRBD2 (5 bases). This CDR3 contains 12 residues. Deletions cut 6 bases from V and 6 bases from J, with 15 bases between. Per germline, CDR1 SQVTM and CDR2 ANQGSEA. This chain's CDR3 is CSVLTAGGEQYF. CDR3 in DNA: TGCAGCGTCCTAACTGCTGGAGGCGAGCAGTACTTC.

Ten or more counts support this clonotype. The chain joins TRBV5-1 to TRBJ1-1, with 9 bases identical to TRBD1. CDR1 and CDR2 (germline): SGHRS, YFSETQ. This CDR3 contains 15 residues. The trim removed 1 base at V and 0 bases at J, leaving 1 base unmatched. CDR3 protein: CASSLTGGVNTEAFF. Here the CDR3 DNA reads TGCGCCAGCAGCTTGACAGGGGGCGTGAACACTGAAGCTTTCTTT.

The rearrangement uses TRBV6-5 and TRBJ1-1; D unresolved. Germline lookup yields CDR1 MNHEY and CDR2 SVGAGI. V was shortened by 5 bases and J by 3 bases, with 19 bases between the two germline ends. The length of the CDR3 is 16 residues. The CDR3 bases are TGTGCCAGCAGTAAAAACAGATTCTCTAGGGACACTGAAGCTTTCTTT. Residues: CASSKNRFSRDTEAFF.

This clonotype was observed many times. This chain uses TRBV5-4 with TRBJ1-1; D gene unclear. The CDR3 is 14 amino acids. The germline gives CDR1 SGHNT, CDR2 YYREEE (reference sequence). The V and J ends lost 2 bases and 4 bases respectively, with 12 bases between them. CDR3 nucleotide sequence: TGTGCCAGCAGCTTCACCGGGCGCGGCACTGAAGCTTTCTTT. This translates into CASSFTGRGTEAFF.

This clonotype qualifies as medium-sized. The rearrangement links TRBV29-1 to TRBJ2-1; 12 bases align to TRBD2. The CDR3 is made up of 15 amino acids. The junction had 4 bases not matched to a gene; V was cut back by 7 bases and J by 0 bases. CDR1 is SQVTM and CDR2 is ANQGSEA in the germline V gene. DNA for the CDR3: TGCAGCGGGACTAGCGGGGAAAGCTCCTACAATGAGCAGTTCTTC. This encodes CSGTSGESSYNEQFF.

This clonotype was seen at least ten times. This rearrangement joins TRBV20-1 to TRBJ1-1; 7 nucleotides align to TRBD1. Germline values: CDR1 DFQATT, CDR2 SNEGSKA (reference sequence). V shed 6 bases, J shed 3 bases, and the junction held 16 bases outside the gene matches. The CDR3 contains 16 residues. The CDR3 protein is CSAHRSDRVLDTEAFF. CDR3 nucleotides: TGCAGTGCCCACCGGTCCGACAGGGTTTTAGACACTGAAGCTTTCTTT.

This clonotype is medium-sized within its sample. The chain couples TRBV11-2 to TRBJ1-6; D call uncertain. The V and J ends lost 3 bases and 5 bases respectively, with 8 bases between them. The CDR3 length is 14 residues. The germline CDR1 and CDR2 sequences are SGHAT and FQNNGV. CDR3 coding DNA: TGTGCCAGCAGCTTCGGACGGGATAATTCACCCCTCCACTTT. Its protein product is CASSFGRDNSPLHF. Variable domain in full (rest from reference TRBV11-2 and TRBJ1-6): EAGVAQSPRYKIIEKRQSVAFWCNPISGHATLYWYQQILGQGPKLLIQFQNNGVVDDSQLPKDRFSAERLKGVDSTLKIQPAKLEDSAVYLCASSFGRDNSPLHFGNGTRLTVT.

This clonotype was found a few times. The V call is TRBV7-9, the J call TRBJ2-3; the match to TRBD2 covers 9 bases. The junction had 13 bases not matched to a gene; V was cut back by 4 bases and J by 2 bases. Germline V gene lookup returns CDR1 SEHNR and CDR2 FQNEAQ (reference sequence). The CDR3 has 18 residues. The CDR3 DNA sequence: TGTGCCAGCAGCTCAAACGCCGGTGGACTAGCGCACACAGATACGCAGTATTTT. Translation: CASSSNAGGLAHTDTQYF.

Ten or more counts support this clonotype. DNA for the CDR3: TGTGCCAGCTCACCAGGTACAGGGGGCGCCGGCTATGGCTACACCTTC. Its protein is CASSPGTGGAGYGYTF. This chain links TRBV18 with TRBJ1-2, with 9 bases fitting TRBD1. After removal of 2 bases from V and 4 bases from J, the junction contained 8 bases not matched to a gene. The CDR3 consists of 16 residues. Per the germline V gene, CDR1 is KGHSH and CDR2 is LQKENI.

This clonotype was seen at least ten times. V and J are TRBV29-1 and TRBJ1-5; tentatively, D is TRBD1 (5 bases). CDR1 is SQVTM, CDR2 ANQGSEA, per germline. This CDR3 has 12 amino acids. Trimming took 5 bases from V and 2 from J, leaving 7 bases between them. CDR3 amino acids: CSVQGGNQPQHF. The CDR3 region has the DNA TGCAGCGTTCAGGGAGGCAATCAGCCCCAGCATTTT.

This clonotype occurred a few times. CDR3 residues: CSAPGLVTDTQYF. CDR3 coding DNA: TGCAGCGCACCGGGACTAGTGACAGATACGCAGTATTTT. V is TRBV29-1 and J is TRBJ2-3; TRBD2 aligns across 8 bases. Trimming cost V 7 bases and J 3 bases; bases outside gene matches: 6. From germline, CDR1 is SQVTM and CDR2 ANQGSEA. The CDR3 consists of 13 residues.

The chain combines TRBV29-1 with TRBJ1-1; weak D call: TRBD1 (5 bases). Germline V CDR1 and CDR2: SQVTM, ANQGSEA. CDR3 length equals 12 residues. V dropped 7 bases and J dropped 3 bases, with 12 bases sitting between them. CDR3 sequence reads: CSAPAGDTEAFF. CDR3 bases: TGCAGCGCCCCGGCGGGGGACACTGAAGCTTTCTTT. The whole variable domain, filled in from reference TRBV29-1 and TRBJ1-1, reads SAVISQKPSRDICQRGTSLTIQCQVDSQVTMMFWYRQQPGQSLTLIATANQGSEATYESGFVIDKFPISRPNLTFSTLTVSNMSPEDSSIYLCSAPAGDTEAFFGQGTRLTVV.

The rearrangement joins TRBV5-6 to TRBJ1-5; no reliable D call. The CDR3 contains 14 residues. Trimming took off 2 bases at V and 1 base at J, with 7 bases between the two ends. CDR1 is SGHDT and CDR2 is YYEEEE in the germline V gene. The CDR3 spells CASSFLGSNQPQHF. Here the CDR3 DNA reads TGTGCCAGCAGCTTCTTGGGGAGCAATCAGCCCCAGCATTTT.

This clonotype is medium-sized within its sample. V usage is TRBV6-5 and J usage is TRBJ1-3; TRBD1 matches at 8 bases. The germline CDR1 and CDR2 sequences are MNHEY and SVGAGI. Trimming at V came to 5 bases and at J to 2 bases, leaving 8 bases not matched to a gene. The CDR3 sequence is 16 residues long. The CDR3 loop reads CASSTLDRVAGNTIYF. The CDR3 coding sequence is TGTGCCAGCAGTACCCTGGACAGGGTGGCTGGAAACACCATATATTTT.

In its sample, this clonotype was seen a few times. The chain recombines TRBV6-5 with TRBJ2-6; 10 nucleotides match TRBD1. The J segment lost 0 bases and the V segment lost 5 bases, leaving 7 bases of the junction unmatched. CDR1 is MNHEY, CDR2 SVGAGI, per germline. There are 18 residues in the CDR3. The CDR3 DNA reads TGTGCCAGCAGTAAAGGGACAGGGGTCCTCTCTGGGGCCAACGTCCTGACTTTC. Translated: CASSKGTGVLSGANVLTF.

The chain combines TRBV11-2 with TRBJ1-1; unclear D gene. The CDR3 totals 13 residues. Trimming removed 4 bases from V and 1 base from J, with 7 bases in between. Germline CDR1 SGHAT, CDR2 FQNNGV. Here the CDR3 reads CASSSRGNTEAFF. In DNA form, the CDR3 reads TGTGCCAGCAGCTCTCGGGGGAACACTGAAGCTTTCTTT.

This clonotype was recorded many times. V is TRBV5-4 and J is TRBJ2-7; 8 bases agree with TRBD1. Germline lookup yields CDR1 SGHNT and CDR2 YYREEE (reference sequence). After removal of 0 bases from V and 5 bases from J, the junction contained 1 base not matched to a gene. CDR3 size: 13 residues. As DNA, the CDR3 is TGTGCCAGCAGCTTGGAACAGGGGGACGAGCAGTACTTC. Translating gives CASSLEQGDEQYF.

This clonotype has ten or more counts. The chain joins TRBV12-3 or TRBV12-4 to TRBJ2-3; TRBD1 matches 7 bases. The CDR3 spans 17 residues. V shed 3 bases, J shed 0 bases, and the junction held 9 bases outside the gene matches. The CDR3: CASSLFHGTESTDTQYF. The CDR3 coding sequence is TGTGCCAGCAGTTTGTTCCACGGGACAGAAAGCACAGATACGCAGTATTTT.

This clonotype was counted ten times or more. The chain employs TRBV9 and TRBJ2-2; D is possibly TRBD1 or TRBD2 (5 bases each). The CDR3 length is 15 residues. In germline, CDR1 is SGDLS, CDR2 YYNGEE. Trimming shortened V by 2 bases and J by 5 bases, and 13 bases separated the two germline ends. DNA for the CDR3: TGTGCCAGCAGCGTTACCGGGACGGATACCGGGGAGCTGTTTTTT. It codes for CASSVTGTDTGELFF.

This clonotype is medium-sized (0.01 to 0.1%) by share. The chain couples TRBV2 to TRBJ1-5; maybe TRBD1 (6 bases). This CDR3 has 14 residues. V was cut by 7 bases and J by 6 bases, with 16 bases left in between. From germline, CDR1 is SNHLY and CDR2 FYNNEI. In nucleotides, the CDR3 is TGTGCCAGCACCAATAACAGGGATCTTCAGCCCCAGCATTTT. It specifies CASTNNRDLQPQHF.

This clonotype is termed medium-sized. The chain is built from TRBV6-5 and TRBJ1-5; D ambiguous. The CDR3 has 13 residues. CDR1 and CDR2 (germline): MNHEY, SVGAGI. Trimming removed 2 bases at V and 3 bases at J, with 5 bases between. The CDR3 nucleotides are TGTGCCAGCAGTTACGATCCCAATCAGCCCCAGCATTTT. It translates to CASSYDPNQPQHF.

The chain recombines TRBV4-1 with TRBJ1-3; D remains unclear. The CDR3 is made up of 14 amino acids. V gave up 0 bases and J gave up 0 bases, with 3 bases separating them. CDR1 and CDR2 (germline): MGHRA, YSYEKL. For the CDR3, the DNA is TGCGCCAGCAGCCAAGAGAGCTCTGGAAACACCATATATTTT. This encodes CASSQESSGNTIYF.

V is TRBV5-1 and J is TRBJ1-1; 12 bases line up with TRBD1. CDR1 and CDR2 (germline): SGHRS, YFSETQ. V lost 4 bases, J lost 0 bases, and 10 bases stayed unmatched. The CDR3 has 18 residues. The CDR3 nucleotides read TGCGCCAGCAGCCCCGGGACAGGGGGCCCACTTATGAACACTGAAGCTTTCTTT. The encoded protein is CASSPGTGGPLMNTEAFF.